The 20 T cell receptor beta chains presented below share a single source sample, sequenced in a study of T cell responses to AZD1222 COVID-19 vaccine. Profiled with immunoSEQ multiplex PCR; TCRdb holds only in-frame clones, not every one. The sample contains some 75,000 clones, nearly 90% of which appear only once. This specimen was peripheral blood, taken on day 0 of AZD1222 vaccination. The receptors shown here come from an adult in good health.

This clone was observed a few times. V is TRBV28 and J is TRBJ2-7; the D is unclear. V was pared by 2 bases and J by 0 bases, with 20 bases between. The CDR3 is 18 amino acids. Germline CDR1 reads MDHEN; CDR2 reads SYDVKM. Here the CDR3 DNA reads TGTGCCAGCAGTTTACCAAGATTTCGGAGCAGAAGCTCCTACGAGCAGTACTTC. Translating gives CASSLPRFRSRSSYEQYF.

V usage is TRBV10-1 and J usage is TRBJ1-3; D gene ambiguous. The ends were cut back, 2 bases at V and 0 bases at J, with 14 bases in the middle. Germline assignment: CDR1 WNHNN and CDR2 SYGVQD (reference sequence). This CDR3 has 17 amino acids. The CDR3 here is CASSERLSDASGNTIYF. CDR3 DNA: TGCGCCAGCAGTGAGCGACTTTCCGACGCCTCTGGAAACACCATATATTTT.

The CDR3 bases are TGTGCCAGCAGCCTAGTCCGCTACAATGAGCAGTTCTTC. It encodes CASSLVRYNEQFF. The rearrangement uses TRBV6-5 and TRBJ2-1; D is unclear. Deletions cut 6 bases from V and 3 bases from J, with 9 bases between. Germline assignment: CDR1 MNHEY and CDR2 SVGAGI. The CDR3 contains 13 residues.

This clone has more than one count but fewer than ten. The CDR3 nucleotides are TGTGCCAGCAGCCAGCCGGGACGGACCTATGGCTACACCTTC. Protein: CASSQPGRTYGYTF. The chain joins TRBV7-2 to TRBJ1-2, with D possibly being TRBD1 (5 bases). Per germline, CDR1 SGHTA and CDR2 FQGNSA. CDR3 length: 14 residues. V gave up 5 bases and J gave up 4 bases, with 14 bases separating them. The full variable domain, its missing parts supplied by reference TRBV7-2 and TRBJ1-2, is GAGVSQSPSNKVTEKGKDVELRCDPISGHTALYWYRQSLGQGLEFLIYFQGNSAPDKSGLPSDRFSAERTGGSVSTLTIQRTQQEDSAVYLCASSQPGRTYGYTFGSGTRLTVV.

V gene TRBV5-1 combines with J gene TRBJ1-2; TRBD1 aligns across 7 bases. This CDR3 is 13 amino acids long. CDR1 SGHRS and CDR2 YFSETQ come from the germline V gene. After removal of 0 bases from V and 5 bases from J, the junction contained 1 base not matched to a gene. The CDR3 DNA is TGCGCCAGCAGCTTGGGGACAGGTTATGGCTACACCTTC. Encoded protein: CASSLGTGYGYTF.

The chain is built from TRBV11-2 and TRBJ2-1; 11 nucleotides match TRBD2. V shed 1 base, J shed 9 bases, and the junction held 8 bases outside the gene matches. Germline loops: CDR1 SGHAT, CDR2 FQNNGV. The CDR3 has 16 amino acids. In DNA form, the CDR3 reads TGTGCCAGCAGCTTAGTAACACTAGCGGGGGCGGTTGAGCAGTTCTTC. Its translation: CASSLVTLAGAVEQFF. Full variable domain (remainder filled in from reference TRBV11-2 and TRBJ2-1): EAGVAQSPRYKIIEKRQSVAFWCNPISGHATLYWYQQILGQGPKLLIQFQNNGVVDDSQLPKDRFSAERLKGVDSTLKIQPAKLEDSAVYLCASSLVTLAGAVEQFFGPGTRLTVL.

The gene calls are TRBV2 and TRBJ1-2, with no clear D. This CDR3 spans 16 amino acids. Between the trimmed V and J ends, which lost 3 bases and 4 bases, there was a span of 18 bases. In germline, CDR1 is SNHLY, CDR2 FYNNEI. The CDR3 DNA follows: TGTGCCAGCAGTGAGTATGGCCCGGGCCTGAGCTATGGCTACACCTTC. It codes for CASSEYGPGLSYGYTF.

The rearrangement links TRBV24-1 to TRBJ2-7, with D perhaps given as TRBD1 or TRBD2 (5 bases each). CDR1 and CDR2 (germline): KGHDR, SFDVKD. The germline V and J ends were trimmed by 10 bases and 0 bases, with 15 bases remaining between them. The CDR3 runs 14 residues. The CDR3 nucleotides read TGTGCCACGGGGACCCGGCAAAGCTCCTACGAGCAGTACGTC. This codes for CATGTRQSSYEQYV.

This chain links TRBV18 with TRBJ1-1, with 9 bases that match TRBD1. The CDR3 sequence is 14 residues long. The V gene's germline CDR1 is KGHSH and CDR2 LQKENI. J gave up 5 bases and V 3 bases, and 4 bases lay outside the gene matches. CDR3 loop: CASSPGQGQTEAFF. In nucleotides, the CDR3 is TGTGCCAGCTCACCCGGACAGGGGCAGACTGAAGCTTTCTTT. The variable domain in full, completed from reference TRBV18 and TRBJ1-1, reads NAGVMQNPRHLVRRRGQEARLRCSPMKGHSHVYWYRQLPEEGLKFMVYLQKENIIDESGMPKERFSAEFPKEGPSILRIQQVVRGDSAAYFCASSPGQGQTEAFFGQGTRLTVV.

This clone has just one count. The chain combines TRBV7-3 with TRBJ2-7; D call uncertain. Germline CDR1 is SGHTA and CDR2 is FQGTGA. The CDR3 runs 14 residues. The V gene lost 0 bases and the J gene lost 5 bases, with 11 bases spanning the gap. The CDR3 sequence: CASSLTWSSHEQYF. The CDR3 region has the DNA TGTGCCAGCAGCTTAACGTGGTCTTCTCACGAGCAGTACTTC.

CDR3 coding DNA: TGCAGCGTTGAAGAGCCCGGGGGTAGAGGAGCTTTCTTT. Translating gives CSVEEPGGRGAFF. V gene TRBV29-1 combines with J gene TRBJ1-1, with a weak D call TRBD1 (5 bases). Germline CDR1 is SQVTM and CDR2 is ANQGSEA. Trimming took off 0 bases at V and 10 bases at J, with 15 bases between the two ends. The CDR3 consists of 13 residues.

The chain links TRBV11-2 to TRBJ1-6; D is perhaps TRBD1 (5 bases). Between the trimmed V and J ends, which lost 3 bases and 6 bases, there was a span of 12 bases. The germline gives CDR1 SGHAT, CDR2 FQNNGV. The CDR3 runs 15 residues. Here the CDR3 reads CASSFQGLGNSPLHF. CDR3 nucleotides: TGTGCCAGCAGCTTTCAGGGCCTAGGTAATTCACCCCTCCACTTT.

The chain joins TRBV28 to TRBJ1-3; 9 bases line up with TRBD1. The germline CDR1 and CDR2 sequences are MDHEN and SYDVKM. The ends lost 8 bases at V and 2 bases at J; junction bases unmatched: 10. The CDR3 spans 16 residues. The CDR3 nucleotides are TGTGCCAGCGGTAAGGGGACAGGGAGGACTGGAAACACCATATATTTT. The encoded protein is CASGKGTGRTGNTIYF.

The chain couples TRBV28 to TRBJ2-7; 7 bases map to TRBD2. This CDR3 region has 16 residues. V lost 5 bases, J lost 0 bases, and 10 bases stayed unmatched. Germline V gene lookup returns CDR1 MDHEN and CDR2 SYDVKM. The CDR3 DNA follows: TGTGCCAGCAGTCGTGCCCAGCGGGGCCGCTCCTACGAGCAGTACGTC. This codes for CASSRAQRGRSYEQYV.

This CDR3 is CASSLSAGLHIQYF. Here the CDR3 DNA reads TGTGCCAGCAGTTTATCCGCAGGTTTACACATTCAGTACTTC. This rearrangement joins TRBV28 to TRBJ2-4; D unresolved. Germline loops: CDR1 MDHEN, CDR2 SYDVKM. The CDR3 length is 14 residues. V lost 1 base to trimming and J lost 8 bases, with 12 bases between them.

The CDR3 sequence is CATSRPLNNEQFF. The CDR3 nucleotides read TGTGCCACCAGCAGACCCTTGAACAATGAGCAGTTCTTC. The rearrangement uses TRBV15 and TRBJ2-1; D ambiguous. Trimming cost V 2 bases and J 5 bases, with 7 bases left between them. The CDR3 is made up of 13 amino acids. Germline-derived CDR1 and CDR2 are LNHNV and YYDKDF (reference sequence).

CDR3 sequence reads: CASSSLRSGPRTYNEQFF. The CDR3 bases are TGTGCCAGCAGCTCCCTTCGGAGCGGCCCGAGGACCTACAATGAGCAGTTCTTC. The chain uses TRBV11-2 and TRBJ2-1; D perhaps matches TRBD2 (5 bases). The length of the CDR3 is 18 residues. The germline CDR1 and CDR2 sequences are SGHAT and FQNNGV. V was trimmed by 4 bases and J by 2 bases, leaving 21 bases between them.

This chain joins TRBV5-1 and TRBJ2-1; TRBD2 aligns across 12 bases. The CDR3 totals 18 residues. Looked up from germline, CDR1 is SGHRS and CDR2 is YFSETQ. Germline trimming cut 4 bases from V and 2 bases from J; bases unmatched to any gene: 10. CDR3 region: CASSRTSGGIPPYNEQFF. The CDR3 coding sequence is TGCGCCAGCAGCCGTACTAGCGGGGGGATCCCGCCCTACAATGAGCAGTTCTTC.

The V call is TRBV5-6, the J call TRBJ1-2, with 10 bases that match TRBD1. Germline CDR1 and CDR2: SGHDT and YYEEEE. The V gene end was trimmed by 2 bases and the J gene end by 0 bases; junction bases not matched to a gene: 7. The CDR3 runs 17 residues. CDR3 loop: CASSFSWDRGPNYGYTF. For the CDR3, the DNA is TGTGCCAGCAGCTTTTCGTGGGACAGGGGCCCTAACTATGGCTACACCTTC.

This clone was observed once. The chain recombines TRBV5-1 with TRBJ1-1; D gene ambiguous. Trimming stripped 0 bases from V and 3 bases from J, with 9 bases between. The V gene's germline CDR1 is SGHRS and CDR2 YFSETQ. This CDR3 is built from 14 residues. CDR3 amino acids: CASSLVPGYTEAFF. In DNA form, the CDR3 reads TGCGCCAGCAGCTTGGTTCCGGGATACACTGAAGCTTTCTTT.